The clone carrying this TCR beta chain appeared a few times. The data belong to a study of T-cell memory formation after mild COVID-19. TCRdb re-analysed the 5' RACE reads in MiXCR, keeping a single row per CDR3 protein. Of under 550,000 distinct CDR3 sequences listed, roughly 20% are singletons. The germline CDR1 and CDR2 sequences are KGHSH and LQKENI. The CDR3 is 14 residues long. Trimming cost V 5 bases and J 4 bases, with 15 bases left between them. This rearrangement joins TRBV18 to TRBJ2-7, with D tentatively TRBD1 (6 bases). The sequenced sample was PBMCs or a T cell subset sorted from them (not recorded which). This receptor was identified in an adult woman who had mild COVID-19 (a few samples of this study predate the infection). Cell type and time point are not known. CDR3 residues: CASSSRTELYEQYF. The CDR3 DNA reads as TGTGCCAGCTCATCGCGGACAGAACTTTACGAGCAGTACTTC.